A selection of T cell receptor beta chains follows, all from one sample in a study of blood T cell repertoires in COVID-19. Using immunoSEQ multiplex PCR, the repertoire was profiled, and TCRdb retains in-frame clones only, with some absent. The sample has 200,000 to 250,000 clones, 88% seen once. Material: PBMCs or T cells enriched from blood (not recorded which). These receptor sequences come from a woman aged 30 to 39 who had recovered from COVID-19. The CDR3 runs from the conserved cysteine through the conserved F or W. D genes are given only for firm matches. Size is omitted from some rows. Given values are once, few, many or a class for expanded clones.

D gene: TRBD1; clone size: -; J gene: TRBJ1-6; V gene: TRBV27; CDR3 protein: CASSWDRANSPLHF; CDR3 DNA: TGTGCCAGCAGTTGGGACAGGGCTAATTCACCCCTCCACTTT
D gene: -; clone size: -; J gene: TRBJ2-3; V gene: TRBV6-5; CDR3 protein: CASSYVLTGYPQYF; CDR3 DNA: TGTGCCAGCAGTTACGTCTTAACAGGGTATCCGCAGTATTTT
D gene: -; clone size: once; J gene: TRBJ2-1; V gene: TRBV12-5; CDR3 protein: CASGLARYGSSYNEQFF; CDR3 DNA: TGTGCTAGTGGTTTGGCACGGTACGGGAGCTCCTACAATGAGCAGTTCTTC
D gene: TRBD1; clone size: -; J gene: TRBJ2-7; V gene: TRBV6-5; CDR3 protein: CASRDSYEQYF; CDR3 DNA: TGTGCCTCCCGGGACAGCTACGAGCAGTACTTC
D gene: TRBD1; clone size: -; J gene: TRBJ2-2; V gene: TRBV7-8; CDR3 protein: CASSPGQGAIRELFF; CDR3 DNA: TGTGCCAGCAGCCCAGGACAGGGGGCGATCAGGGAGCTGTTTTTT
D gene: TRBD2; clone size: -; J gene: TRBJ2-3; V gene: TRBV9; CDR3 protein: CASSPRSGSGGLSTDTQYF; CDR3 DNA: TGTGCCAGCAGCCCGAGGTCGGGGAGCGGGGGCCTTAGCACAGATACGCAGTATTTT
D gene: TRBD2; clone size: -; J gene: TRBJ2-3; V gene: TRBV3-1/TRBV3-2; CDR3 protein: CASSDHGGAGDTQYF; CDR3 DNA: TGTGCCAGCAGCGACCACGGGGGGGCCGGAGATACGCAGTATTTT
D gene: TRBD1; clone size: -; J gene: TRBJ2-2; V gene: TRBV24-1; CDR3 protein: CATSQGANTGELFF; CDR3 DNA: TGTGCCACCAGCCAGGGGGCTAACACCGGGGAGCTGTTTTTT
D gene: -; clone size: -; J gene: TRBJ1-4; V gene: TRBV11-2; CDR3 protein: CASSSRQEPTNEKLFF; CDR3 DNA: TGTGCCAGCAGTTCCCGACAGGAACCAACTAATGAAAAACTGTTTTTT
D gene: TRBD2; clone size: -; J gene: TRBJ2-7; V gene: TRBV7-6; CDR3 protein: CASSPGASGGDNEQYF; CDR3 DNA: TGTGCCAGCAGCCCTGGGGCTAGCGGGGGGGATAACGAGCAGTACTTC
D gene: -; clone size: once; J gene: TRBJ2-6; V gene: TRBV4-3; CDR3 protein: CASSQDRQPLGGANVLTF; CDR3 DNA: TGCGCCAGCAGCCAGGATAGACAACCTCTCGGTGGGGCCAACGTCCTGACTTTC
D gene: TRBD1; clone size: -; J gene: TRBJ1-2; V gene: TRBV15; CDR3 protein: CATSRDRAGGDYGYTF; CDR3 DNA: TGTGCCACCAGCAGAGATCGGGCAGGGGGCGACTATGGCTACACCTTC
D gene: -; clone size: -; J gene: TRBJ1-6; V gene: TRBV2; CDR3 protein: CASRNEGAGSPLHF; CDR3 DNA: TGTGCCAGCAGGAACGAGGGCGCGGGGTCACCCCTCCACTTT
D gene: -; clone size: few; J gene: TRBJ1-1; V gene: TRBV10-3; CDR3 protein: CAISESDRRNTEAFF; CDR3 DNA: TGTGCCATCAGTGAGTCGGACAGACGAAACACTGAAGCTTTCTTT
D gene: TRBD2; clone size: -; J gene: TRBJ2-5; V gene: TRBV10-3; CDR3 protein: CAISTGTSREQETQYF; CDR3 DNA: TGTGCCATCAGTACCGGGACTAGCCGGGAACAAGAGACCCAGTACTTC
D gene: -; clone size: -; J gene: TRBJ2-3; V gene: TRBV5-4; CDR3 protein: CASRPGTSTDTQYF; CDR3 DNA: TGTGCCAGCAGACCTGGGACAAGCACAGATACGCAGTATTTT
D gene: TRBD1; clone size: -; J gene: TRBJ1-1; V gene: TRBV5-6; CDR3 protein: CASSTGTGALAEAFF; CDR3 DNA: TGTGCCAGCAGCACCGGGACAGGGGCTCTGGCTGAAGCTTTCTTT
D gene: -; clone size: -; J gene: TRBJ2-2; V gene: TRBV12-3/TRBV12-4; CDR3 protein: CASSIRDTGELFF; CDR3 DNA: TGTGCCAGCAGCATCCGGGACACCGGGGAGCTGTTTTTT
D gene: -; clone size: -; J gene: TRBJ2-5; V gene: TRBV5-1; CDR3 protein: CASSGGGVRETQYF; CDR3 DNA: TGCGCCAGCAGTGGCGGGGGCGTGAGAGAGACCCAGTACTTC
D gene: -; clone size: -; J gene: TRBJ2-5; V gene: TRBV11-3; CDR3 protein: CASSLGEETQYF; CDR3 DNA: TGTGCCAGCAGCTTAGGAGAAGAGACCCAGTACTTC
D gene: TRBD2; clone size: once; J gene: TRBJ2-5; V gene: TRBV11-3; CDR3 protein: CASSLTGGPEETQYF; CDR3 DNA: TGTGCCAGCAGCTTAACGGGGGGGCCGGAGGAGACCCAGTACTTC
D gene: TRBD1; clone size: -; J gene: TRBJ1-4; V gene: TRBV4-2; CDR3 protein: CASSQETGQGEEKLFF; CDR3 DNA: TGTGCCAGCAGCCAAGAGACAGGACAGGGCGAAGAAAAACTGTTTTTT
D gene: -; clone size: -; J gene: TRBJ1-5; V gene: TRBV2; CDR3 protein: CASSEFVSTTPQHF; CDR3 DNA: TGTGCCAGCAGTGAGTTCGTAAGTACTACACCCCAGCATTTT
D gene: -; clone size: -; J gene: TRBJ2-2; V gene: TRBV28; CDR3 protein: CASSPTDSNTANTGELFF; CDR3 DNA: TGTGCCAGCAGCCCAACGGACTCTAACACCGCGAACACCGGGGAGCTGTTTTTT
D gene: TRBD2; clone size: -; J gene: TRBJ2-3; V gene: TRBV9; CDR3 protein: CASSVDSGGRTDTQYF; CDR3 DNA: TGTGCCAGCAGCGTCGATAGCGGGGGGCGCACAGATACGCAGTATTTT
D gene: -; clone size: -; J gene: TRBJ1-1; V gene: TRBV6-2/TRBV6-3; CDR3 protein: CASSYQGSNTEAFF; CDR3 DNA: TGTGCCAGCAGTTACCAGGGCTCAAACACTGAAGCTTTCTTT
D gene: TRBD1; clone size: -; J gene: TRBJ1-2; V gene: TRBV7-2; CDR3 protein: CASSYRGPYGYTF; CDR3 DNA: TGTGCCAGCAGCTACAGGGGGCCCTATGGCTACACCTTC
D gene: -; clone size: -; J gene: TRBJ1-5; V gene: TRBV6-5; CDR3 protein: CASSRAGDHQPQHF; CDR3 DNA: TGTGCCAGCAGCCGAGCGGGTGATCATCAGCCCCAGCATTTT
D gene: -; clone size: -; J gene: TRBJ2-1; V gene: TRBV12-3/TRBV12-4; CDR3 protein: CASSLRESNEQFF; CDR3 DNA: TGTGCCAGCAGTTTGCGCGAGTCTAATGAGCAGTTCTTC
D gene: -; clone size: -; J gene: TRBJ2-2; V gene: TRBV2; CDR3 protein: CASNPTGDTGELFF; CDR3 DNA: TGTGCCAGCAACCCGACAGGAGACACCGGGGAGCTGTTTTTT
D gene: -; clone size: -; J gene: TRBJ2-7; V gene: TRBV7-9; CDR3 protein: CASSLSGVYEQYF; CDR3 DNA: TGTGCCAGCAGCTTGTCCGGGGTTTACGAGCAGTACTTC